A single sample is the source of the 12 T cell receptor beta chains below, sequenced in a study of cytomegalovirus exposure and HLA in healthy donors. The study ran its PCR with 60 Vbeta and 13 Jbeta primers. Data came from immunoSEQ multiplex PCR; TCRdb stores just in-frame clones and leaves some out. The repertoire consists of 150,000 to 200,000 clones, with 60% to 85% occurring once and the leading ten covering over 2.5%. Sample: PBMCs. These TCRs come from a female donor in good health and CMV-seronegative.

This clone was observed a few times. The J gene is TRBJ2-2, the V gene TRBV6-4; 9 positions match TRBD2. V shed 7 bases, J shed 0 bases, and the junction held 6 bases outside the gene matches. CDR3 length: 16 residues. The germline CDR1 and CDR2 sequences are MRHNA and SNTAGT. CDR3 residues: CASKRLADANTGELFF. The CDR3, as DNA: TGTGCCAGCAAAAGACTAGCGGATGCGAACACCGGGGAGCTGTTTTTT.

J is TRBJ1-4 and V is TRBV6-6, with D hard to call. CDR1 MNHNY and CDR2 SVGAGI come from the germline V gene (reference sequence). The CDR3 length is 16 residues. The V gene lost 6 bases and the J gene lost 4 bases, with 18 bases spanning the gap. In DNA form, the CDR3 reads TGTGCCAGCAGCAAACTCAGGCCCGAGAATAATGAAAAACTGTTTTTT. Protein product: CASSKLRPENNEKLFF.

CDR3 sequence (DNA): TGTGCCAGCAGCGGGACTAGCGGCTCTGGGGCCAACGTCCTGACTTTC. The encoded protein is CASSGTSGSGANVLTF. The genes are TRBV7-9 and TRBJ2-6; 11 positions match TRBD2. The germline V gene has CDR1 SEHNR and CDR2 FQNEAQ (reference sequence). The V segment lost 5 bases and the J segment 0 bases; nucleotides outside the gene matches: 0. This CDR3 spans 16 amino acids.

The CDR3 here is CASSLPQEYSGYTF. DNA of the CDR3: TGTGCCAGCAGTTTGCCCCAAGAGTACTCTGGCTACACCTTC. The J gene is TRBJ1-2, the V gene TRBV28; D call uncertain. The V gene lost 3 bases and the J gene lost 7 bases, with 15 bases spanning the gap. Germline CDR1 and CDR2: MDHEN and SYDVKM. CDR3 size: 14 residues.

This chain uses TRBV18 with TRBJ1-2; 7 bases are shared with TRBD1. The CDR3 is made up of 16 amino acids. Germline V gene sequence: CDR1 KGHSH, CDR2 LQKENI. The J segment lost 0 bases and the V segment lost 6 bases, leaving 10 bases of the junction unmatched. The CDR3 loop is CASSQGDSSTNYGYTF. The CDR3 region has the DNA TGTGCCAGCTCTCAAGGGGACAGTTCTACTAACTATGGCTACACCTTC.

This chain connects TRBV7-3 to TRBJ1-2; no definite D call. Trimming removed 6 bases at V and 11 bases at J, with 22 bases between. CDR1 and CDR2 (germline): SGHTA, FQGTGA. The CDR3 has 14 amino acids. CDR3 coding DNA: TGTGCCAGCAGTTCCATACCGGGTTCTAGGGAGTACACCTTC. Its translation: CASSSIPGSREYTF.

V is TRBV7-8 and J is TRBJ2-7, with 9 bases that match TRBD1. Trimming at V came to 5 bases and at J to 5 bases, leaving 7 bases not matched to a gene. Per germline, CDR1 SGHVS and CDR2 FQNEAQ. The CDR3 runs to 14 residues. The CDR3 spells CASSRDRGRNEQYF. In DNA form, the CDR3 reads TGTGCCAGCAGCAGAGACAGGGGGAGAAACGAGCAGTACTTC.

The table lists this clone with a few counts. The chain carries TRBV5-5 and TRBJ1-2; TRBD1 aligns across 9 bases. Germline V gene data show CDR1 as SGHKS and CDR2 as YYEKEE (reference sequence). The CDR3 has 17 residues. J gave up 5 bases and V 2 bases, and 13 bases lay outside the gene matches. DNA of the CDR3: TGTGCCAGCAGCTTAACCGGGGACAGGGTTGCTTCTTATGGCTACACCTTC. This encodes CASSLTGDRVASYGYTF. Full variable domain (rest looked up from reference TRBV5-5 and TRBJ1-2): DAGVTQSPTHLIKTRGQQVTLRCSPISGHKSVSWYQQVLGQGPQFIFQYYEKEERGRGNFPDRFSARQFPNYSSELNVNALLLGDSALYLCASSLTGDRVASYGYTFGSGTRLTVV.

The V and J genes are TRBV5-1 and TRBJ2-5; 9 bases line up with TRBD2. Germline trimming cut 2 bases from V and 2 bases from J; bases unmatched to any gene: 7. Germline assignment: CDR1 SGHRS and CDR2 YFSETQ. The CDR3 extends over 16 amino acids. CDR3 amino acids: CASSFGLAHQQETQYF. The CDR3 DNA reads TGCGCCAGCAGCTTCGGACTAGCGCACCAACAAGAGACCCAGTACTTC.

The chain carries TRBV30 and TRBJ2-5; TRBD1 matches 9 bases. The better agreement between TRBJ2-7 and the DNA end casts doubt on the J call. The V gene's germline CDR1 is GTSNPN and CDR2 SVGIG (reference sequence). The CDR3 has 15 amino acids. CDR3 in amino acids: CAWSSYRDRAYEQYF. DNA of the CDR3: TGTGCCTGGAGCTCTTACCGGGACAGGGCCTACGAGCAGTACTTC.

The chain has TRBV18 and TRBJ2-5; D gene uncertain. This CDR3 is built from 12 residues. Per the germline V gene, CDR1 is KGHSH and CDR2 is LQKENI. V was trimmed by 4 bases and J by 2 bases, leaving 5 bases between them. In DNA, the CDR3 is TGTGCCAGCTCACTTCTGCAAGAGACCCAGTACTTC. Translation: CASSLLQETQYF.

V gene TRBV18 combines with J gene TRBJ1-2; weak D call: TRBD1 (5 bases). V dropped 2 bases and J dropped 3 bases, with 13 bases sitting between them. The CDR3 has 15 amino acids. Germline CDR1 is KGHSH and CDR2 is LQKENI. CDR3 DNA sequence: TGTGCCAGCTCACCAATGCAGGGTTCGTACTATGGCTACACCTTC. It specifies CASSPMQGSYYGYTF.